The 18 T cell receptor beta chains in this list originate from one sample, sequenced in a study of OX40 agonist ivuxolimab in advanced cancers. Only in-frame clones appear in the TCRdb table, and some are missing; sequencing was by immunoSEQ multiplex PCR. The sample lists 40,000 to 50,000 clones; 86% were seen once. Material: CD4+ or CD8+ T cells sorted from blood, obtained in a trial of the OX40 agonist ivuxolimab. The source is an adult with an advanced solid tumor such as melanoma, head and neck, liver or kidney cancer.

CDR3 protein: CATQLAVGTDTQYF. CDR3 in DNA: TGCGCCACTCAGCTAGCGGTAGGCACAGATACGCAGTATTTT. This chain connects TRBV4-1 to TRBJ2-3; 7 nucleotides line up with TRBD2. Germline values: CDR1 MGHRA, CDR2 YSYEKL. CDR3 length: 14 amino acids. V trimming: 10 bases; J trimming: 1 base; junction bases outside the gene matches: 8.

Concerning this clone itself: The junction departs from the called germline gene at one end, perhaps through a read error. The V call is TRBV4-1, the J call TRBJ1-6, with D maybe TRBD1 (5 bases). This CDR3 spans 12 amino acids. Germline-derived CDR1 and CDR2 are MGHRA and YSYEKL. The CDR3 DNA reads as TGCGCCAGCGGGGACGCCGATTCACCCCGCCACTTT. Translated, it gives CASGDADSPRHF.

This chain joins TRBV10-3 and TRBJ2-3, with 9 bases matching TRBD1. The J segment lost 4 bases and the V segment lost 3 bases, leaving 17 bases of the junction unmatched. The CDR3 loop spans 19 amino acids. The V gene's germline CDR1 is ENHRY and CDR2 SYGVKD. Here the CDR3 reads CAISDEGGTGGGKADTQYF. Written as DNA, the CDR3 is TGTGCCATCAGTGATGAGGGGGGAACAGGGGGCGGGAAGGCAGATACGCAGTATTTT.

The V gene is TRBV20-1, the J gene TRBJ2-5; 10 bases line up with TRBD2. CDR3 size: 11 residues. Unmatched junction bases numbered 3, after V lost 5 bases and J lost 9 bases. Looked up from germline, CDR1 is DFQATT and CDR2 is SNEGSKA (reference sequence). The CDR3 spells CSASSGRAQYF. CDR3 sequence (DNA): TGCAGTGCTTCAAGCGGGAGGGCCCAGTACTTC.

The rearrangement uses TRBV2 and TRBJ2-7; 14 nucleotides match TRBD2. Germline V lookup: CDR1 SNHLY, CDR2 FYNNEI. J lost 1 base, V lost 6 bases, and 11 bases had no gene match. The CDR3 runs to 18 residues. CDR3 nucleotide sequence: TGTGCCAGCAGCTTCGGACTAGCGGGAGGAACCCCATCCTACGAGCAGTACTTC. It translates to CASSFGLAGGTPSYEQYF.

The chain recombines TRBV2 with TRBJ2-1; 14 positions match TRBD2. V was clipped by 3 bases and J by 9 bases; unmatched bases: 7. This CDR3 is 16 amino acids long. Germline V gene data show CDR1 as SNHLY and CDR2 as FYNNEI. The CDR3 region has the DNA TGTGCCAGCAGTGAGTCGGGACTAGCGGGAGAGAGTGAGCAGTTCTTC. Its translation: CASSESGLAGESEQFF.

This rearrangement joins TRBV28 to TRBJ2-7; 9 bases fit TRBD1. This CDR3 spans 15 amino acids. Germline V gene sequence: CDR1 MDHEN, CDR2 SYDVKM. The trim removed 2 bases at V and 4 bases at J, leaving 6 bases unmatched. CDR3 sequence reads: CASSLRWTGEYEQYF. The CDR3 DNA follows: TGTGCCAGCAGTTTAAGGTGGACAGGGGAGTACGAGCAGTACTTC.

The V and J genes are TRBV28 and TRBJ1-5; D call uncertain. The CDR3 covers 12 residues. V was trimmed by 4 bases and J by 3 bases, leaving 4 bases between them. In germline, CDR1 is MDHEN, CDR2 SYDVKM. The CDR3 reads CASSYINQPQHF. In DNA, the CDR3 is TGTGCCAGCAGTTACATCAATCAGCCCCAGCATTTT.

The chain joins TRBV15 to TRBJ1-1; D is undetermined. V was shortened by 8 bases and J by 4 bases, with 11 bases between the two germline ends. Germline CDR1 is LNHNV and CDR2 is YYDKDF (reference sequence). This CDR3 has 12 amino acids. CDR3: CATGEEGTEAFF. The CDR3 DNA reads TGTGCCACCGGAGAGGAGGGCACTGAAGCTTTCTTT.

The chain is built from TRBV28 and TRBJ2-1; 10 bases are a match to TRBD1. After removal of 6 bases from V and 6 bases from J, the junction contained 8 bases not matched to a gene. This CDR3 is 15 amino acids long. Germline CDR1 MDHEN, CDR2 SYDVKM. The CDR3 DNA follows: TGTGCCAGCAGCCTCGGGACAGGGGATCCCAATGAGCAGTTCTTC. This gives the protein CASSLGTGDPNEQFF. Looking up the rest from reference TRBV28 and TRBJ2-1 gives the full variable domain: DVKVTQSSRYLVKRTGEKVFLECVQDMDHENMFWYRQDPGLGLRLIYFSYDVKMKEKGDIPEGYSVSREKKERFSLILESASTNQTSMYLCASSLGTGDPNEQFFGPGTRLTVL.

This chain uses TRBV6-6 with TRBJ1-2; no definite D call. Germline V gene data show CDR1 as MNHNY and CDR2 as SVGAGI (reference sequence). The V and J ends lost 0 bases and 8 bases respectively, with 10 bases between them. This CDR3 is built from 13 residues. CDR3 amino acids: CASSYSGYEGYTF. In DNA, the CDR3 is TGTGCCAGCAGTTACTCAGGGTATGAAGGCTACACCTTC.

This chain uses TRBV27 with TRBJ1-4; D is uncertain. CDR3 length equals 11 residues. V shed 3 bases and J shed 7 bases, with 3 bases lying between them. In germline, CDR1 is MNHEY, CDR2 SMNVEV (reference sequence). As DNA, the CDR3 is TGTGCCAGCAGTTTGGGTGAAAAACTGTTTTTT. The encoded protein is CASSLGEKLFF.

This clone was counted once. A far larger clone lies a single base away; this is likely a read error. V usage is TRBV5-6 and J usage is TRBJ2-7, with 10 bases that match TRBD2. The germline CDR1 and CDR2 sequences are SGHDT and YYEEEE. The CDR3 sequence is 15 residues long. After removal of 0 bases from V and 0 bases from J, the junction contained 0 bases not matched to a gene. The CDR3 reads CASSLGLAGSYEQYF. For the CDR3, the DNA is TGTGCCAGCAGCTTGGGACTAGCGGGCTCCTACGAGCAGTACTTC.

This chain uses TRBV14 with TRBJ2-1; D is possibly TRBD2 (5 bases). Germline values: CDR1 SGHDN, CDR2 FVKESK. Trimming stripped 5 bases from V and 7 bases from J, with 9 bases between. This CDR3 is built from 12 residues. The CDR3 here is CASSKTTNEQFF. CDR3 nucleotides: TGTGCCAGCAGCAAGACTACTAATGAGCAGTTCTTC.

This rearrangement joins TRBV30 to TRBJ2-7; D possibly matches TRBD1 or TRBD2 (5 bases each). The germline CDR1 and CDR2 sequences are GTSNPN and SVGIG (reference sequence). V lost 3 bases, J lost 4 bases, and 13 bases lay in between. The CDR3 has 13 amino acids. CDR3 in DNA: TGTGCCTGGAGCTGGGGTGGGGGTTACGAGCAGTACTTC. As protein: CAWSWGGGYEQYF.

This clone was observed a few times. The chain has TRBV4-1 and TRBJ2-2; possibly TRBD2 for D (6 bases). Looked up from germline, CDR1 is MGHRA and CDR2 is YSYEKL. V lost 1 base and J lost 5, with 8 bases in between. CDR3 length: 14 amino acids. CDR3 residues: CASSQASATGELFF. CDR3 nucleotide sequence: TGCGCCAGCAGCCAAGCTAGCGCAACCGGGGAGCTGTTTTTT.

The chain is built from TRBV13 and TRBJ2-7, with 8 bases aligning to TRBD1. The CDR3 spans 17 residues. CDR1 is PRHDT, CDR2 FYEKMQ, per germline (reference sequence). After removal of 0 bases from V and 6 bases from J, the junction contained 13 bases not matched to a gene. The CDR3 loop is CASSLGRRGRWESEQYF. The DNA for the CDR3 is TGTGCCAGCAGCTTAGGGCGCAGGGGGCGGTGGGAATCCGAGCAGTACTTC. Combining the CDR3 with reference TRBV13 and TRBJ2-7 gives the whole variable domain AAGVIQSPRHLIKEKRETATLKCYPIPRHDTVYWYQQGPGQDPQFLISFYEKMQSDKGSIPDRFSAQQFSDYHSELNMSSLELGDSALYFCASSLGRRGRWESEQYFGPGTRLTVT.

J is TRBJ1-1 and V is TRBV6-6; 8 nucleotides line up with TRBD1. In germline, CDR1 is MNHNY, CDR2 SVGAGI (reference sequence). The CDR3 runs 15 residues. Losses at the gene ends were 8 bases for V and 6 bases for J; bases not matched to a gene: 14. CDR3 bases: TGTGCCAGCGGGGGACTCGGACAGGGCAGGGCTGAAGCTTTCTTT. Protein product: CASGGLGQGRAEAFF.